The rows below give T cell receptor beta chains drawn from one sample of a study of blood T cell repertoires in COVID-19. TCRdb's copy holds only in-frame clones and misses some; the assay was immunoSEQ multiplex PCR. The sample includes 60,000 to 70,000 clones, roughly 74% of them seen just once. Sequencing was done on a sample of peripheral blood. The receptors were gathered from a woman of 80 years or more with acute or convalescent COVID-19. Each CDR3 is given without its conserved first and last residue. Fields, in order: clone size, CDR3 length, V gene, J gene, CDR3 protein. Size values are once, few and many counts, or a class for expanded clones, and some rows have none.

clone_size: .; cdr3_length: 12; v_call: TRBV19; j_call: TRBJ2-1; cdr3_aa: ASSGLAGYNEQF
clone_size: .; cdr3_length: 12; v_call: TRBV4-2; j_call: TRBJ2-3; cdr3_aa: VSSLLADTDTQY
clone_size: .; cdr3_length: 11; v_call: TRBV7-3; j_call: TRBJ2-3; cdr3_aa: ASSFAGADTQY
clone_size: .; cdr3_length: 11; v_call: TRBV12-3/TRBV12-4; j_call: TRBJ1-5; cdr3_aa: ATGGQSNQPQH
clone_size: .; cdr3_length: 12; v_call: TRBV29-1; j_call: TRBJ2-3; cdr3_aa: SVTPGQGDDTQY
clone_size: once; cdr3_length: 15; v_call: TRBV13; j_call: TRBJ2-7; cdr3_aa: ASSLWTSGRGPYEQY
clone_size: .; cdr3_length: 14; v_call: TRBV10-3; j_call: TRBJ2-1; cdr3_aa: AISDSGTPSYNEQF
clone_size: .; cdr3_length: 15; v_call: TRBV24-1; j_call: TRBJ2-3; cdr3_aa: ATSAGLAGVSTDTQY
clone_size: .; cdr3_length: 11; v_call: TRBV19; j_call: TRBJ2-1; cdr3_aa: ASKGRGASEQF
clone_size: .; cdr3_length: 15; v_call: TRBV6-2/TRBV6-3; j_call: TRBJ2-1; cdr3_aa: ASSYSTTVTSYNEQF
clone_size: few; cdr3_length: 15; v_call: TRBV3-1/TRBV3-2; j_call: TRBJ2-1; cdr3_aa: ASSQARTSGSHNEQF
clone_size: .; cdr3_length: 13; v_call: TRBV30; j_call: TRBJ2-2; cdr3_aa: AWSVLDREAGELF
clone_size: few; cdr3_length: 14; v_call: TRBV2; j_call: TRBJ1-5; cdr3_aa: ASIKDRAGGNQPQH
clone_size: .; cdr3_length: 12; v_call: TRBV7-2; j_call: TRBJ1-2; cdr3_aa: ASSLGTGVYGYT
clone_size: .; cdr3_length: 15; v_call: TRBV30; j_call: TRBJ2-1; cdr3_aa: ASTRRNGARSNNEQF
clone_size: few; cdr3_length: 12; v_call: TRBV28; j_call: TRBJ2-7; cdr3_aa: ASTAPGPNYEQY
clone_size: .; cdr3_length: 12; v_call: TRBV29-1; j_call: TRBJ2-3; cdr3_aa: SVEASGKVDTQY
clone_size: .; cdr3_length: 13; v_call: TRBV5-6; j_call: TRBJ1-2; cdr3_aa: ASSLPVTGLDGYT
clone_size: .; cdr3_length: 11; v_call: TRBV2; j_call: TRBJ2-7; cdr3_aa: ASSEALAGVQY
clone_size: .; cdr3_length: 13; v_call: TRBV3-1/TRBV3-2; j_call: TRBJ2-3; cdr3_aa: ASSPIRGNTDTQY
clone_size: .; cdr3_length: 13; v_call: TRBV11-3; j_call: TRBJ2-1; cdr3_aa: ASSPRASGGNEQF
clone_size: .; cdr3_length: 13; v_call: TRBV6-5; j_call: TRBJ2-7; cdr3_aa: ASSLRTSGSGEQY
clone_size: .; cdr3_length: 14; v_call: TRBV5-1; j_call: TRBJ1-2; cdr3_aa: ASSSHSGQGRYGYT
clone_size: .; cdr3_length: 13; v_call: TRBV6-5; j_call: TRBJ2-7; cdr3_aa: ASSYSGQIPAEQY
clone_size: .; cdr3_length: 13; v_call: TRBV3-1/TRBV3-2; j_call: TRBJ2-7; cdr3_aa: ASSQGAGGIYEQY
clone_size: once; cdr3_length: 13; v_call: TRBV6-5; j_call: TRBJ2-1; cdr3_aa: ASSPRTSGYNEQF
clone_size: .; cdr3_length: 14; v_call: TRBV5-1; j_call: TRBJ2-3; cdr3_aa: ASSLAGRGPTDTQY
clone_size: .; cdr3_length: 13; v_call: TRBV6-2/TRBV6-3; j_call: TRBJ2-2; cdr3_aa: ASSYTGVVAGELF
clone_size: .; cdr3_length: 14; v_call: TRBV28; j_call: TRBJ2-1; cdr3_aa: ASREVGEGLYNEQF
clone_size: .; cdr3_length: 11; v_call: TRBV7-2; j_call: TRBJ2-1; cdr3_aa: ASSASGRNEQF
clone_size: few; cdr3_length: 13; v_call: TRBV7-2; j_call: TRBJ1-5; cdr3_aa: ASSLGDAGFQPQH
clone_size: few; cdr3_length: 14; v_call: TRBV28; j_call: TRBJ1-1; cdr3_aa: ASSLLGARGGTEAF
clone_size: few; cdr3_length: 15; v_call: TRBV7-9; j_call: TRBJ2-3; cdr3_aa: ASSLELAGGPSDTQY
clone_size: .; cdr3_length: 14; v_call: TRBV12-5; j_call: TRBJ2-1; cdr3_aa: ASGLVSSGRVNEQF
clone_size: .; cdr3_length: 11; v_call: TRBV5-1; j_call: TRBJ1-2; cdr3_aa: ASSSQGADGYT
clone_size: .; cdr3_length: 14; v_call: TRBV7-2; j_call: TRBJ1-5; cdr3_aa: ASSFAGRGFNQPQH
clone_size: .; cdr3_length: 14; v_call: TRBV4-3; j_call: TRBJ1-2; cdr3_aa: ASSLTIRDSYYGYT